This T cell receptor (beta chain) emerged from a study of cytomegalovirus exposure and HLA in healthy donors. Sequencing used immunoSEQ multiplex PCR; TCRdb keeps in-frame clones, though not all of them. The data show about 220,000 clones, with approximately 88% seen just once and over 12% held by the top ten. Study outcomes and limitations: Three CMV-associated chains proved CMV antigen-specific in vitro.

The CDR3 extends over 14 amino acids. Trimming cost V 5 bases and J 4 bases, with 14 bases left between them. CDR1 and CDR2 from the germline V gene are LNHDA and SQIVND (reference sequence). Remarks on this clone: Its matching antigen is unknown.

The clonotype was recovered from a woman in her thirties in good health and CMV-seropositive. The chain has TRBV19 and TRBJ1-2; D is undetermined. The specimen was PBMCs. The CDR3 nucleotides read TGTGCCAGTAGTGGCCCGCTGGACGGCTATGGCTACACCTTC. Protein product: CASSGPLDGYGYTF.